The rows below give T cell receptor beta chains drawn from one sample of a study of siplizumab effects on memory and regulatory T cells. The table came from immunoSEQ multiplex PCR; TCRdb's copy has only in-frame clones and leaves some out. The table has 90,000 to 110,000 clones, 92% seen once; the top ten hold around 0.73%. Sequences were obtained from Tregs sorted from blood. The receptors were sampled from a human donor in good health. The CDR3 runs from the conserved cysteine through the conserved F or W. Each record gives: D gene, J gene, V gene, clone size, CDR3 protein, CDR3 DNA. The D gene is left open where the match is weak. The listing skips clone size in some rows; elsewhere it reads once, few, many or a size class.

D: .; J: TRBJ2-5; V: TRBV7-2; size: .; CDR3: CASKRVGETQYF; DNA: TGTGCCAGCAAAAGGGTTGGAGAGACCCAGTACTTC
D: TRBD2; J: TRBJ2-1; V: TRBV10-1; size: .; CDR3: CATASGQYNEQFF; DNA: TGCGCCACCGCTAGCGGGCAATACAATGAGCAGTTCTTC
D: .; J: TRBJ1-2; V: TRBV29-1; size: .; CDR3: CSVDLGYGYTF; DNA: TGCAGCGTTGACTTGGGCTATGGCTACACCTTC
D: .; J: TRBJ2-5; V: TRBV30; size: .; CDR3: CAWSARLGTQYF; DNA: TGTGCCTGGAGTGCCCGGCTAGGGACCCAGTACTTC
D: TRBD1; J: TRBJ2-7; V: TRBV14; size: .; CDR3: CASSRTGVGSYEQYF; DNA: TGTGCCAGCAGCCGGACAGGGGTTGGCTCCTACGAGCAGTACTTC
D: TRBD2; J: TRBJ2-1; V: TRBV7-9; size: .; CDR3: CASSLGVREGHEQFF; DNA: TGTGCCAGCAGCTTGGGTGTGCGGGAGGGGCATGAGCAGTTCTTC
D: .; J: TRBJ2-7; V: TRBV4-2; size: .; CDR3: CASSQHRALGLYEQYF; DNA: TGTGCCAGCAGCCAGCACCGGGCCCTGGGACTCTACGAGCAGTACTTC
D: TRBD1; J: TRBJ1-3; V: TRBV18; size: .; CDR3: CASSPPGQRSGNTIYF; DNA: TGTGCCAGCTCACCACCGGGACAGCGCTCTGGAAACACCATATATTTT
D: .; J: TRBJ2-7; V: TRBV27; size: .; CDR3: CASSLSLGDFYEQYF; DNA: TGTGCCAGCAGTTTATCATTAGGGGACTTCTACGAGCAGTACTTC
D: .; J: TRBJ2-1; V: TRBV6-5; size: .; CDR3: CASRRAGWQNEQFF; DNA: TGTGCCAGCAGGCGGGCAGGGTGGCAAAATGAGCAGTTCTTC
D: .; J: TRBJ1-2; V: TRBV25-1; size: once; CDR3: CASRRGANYGYTF; DNA: TGTGCCAGCAGACGCGGAGCTAACTATGGCTACACCTTC
D: .; J: TRBJ1-3; V: TRBV9; size: .; CDR3: CASSVAEGSGNTIYF; DNA: TGTGCCAGCAGCGTAGCTGAGGGCTCTGGAAACACCATATATTTT
D: .; J: TRBJ1-2; V: TRBV10-1; size: once; CDR3: CATLRNTF; DNA: TGCGCCACCCTTCGGAACACCTTC
D: .; J: TRBJ1-2; V: TRBV5-1; size: .; CDR3: CASSRTPINYGYTF; DNA: TGCGCCAGCAGCCGGACACCGATCAACTATGGCTACACCTTC
D: .; J: TRBJ2-7; V: TRBV6-5; size: .; CDR3: CASKNPGQGAHEQYF; DNA: TGTGCCAGCAAAAACCCCGGGCAGGGAGCCCACGAGCAGTACTTC
D: .; J: TRBJ2-3; V: TRBV6-1; size: .; CDR3: CASRPQGASTDTQYF; DNA: TGTGCCAGCAGACCCCAGGGTGCAAGCACAGATACGCAGTATTTT
D: .; J: TRBJ2-7; V: TRBV5-1; size: few; CDR3: CASSLMTDPYEQYF; DNA: TGCGCCAGCAGCTTGATGACCGACCCCTACGAGCAGTACTTC
D: .; J: TRBJ2-7; V: TRBV11-2; size: .; CDR3: CASSPLGAMVYEQYF; DNA: TGTGCCAGCAGCCCCCTTGGTGCAATGGTCTACGAGCAGTACTTC
D: TRBD1; J: TRBJ2-7; V: TRBV5-1; size: .; CDR3: CASRARTGGFYEQYF; DNA: TGCGCCAGCAGAGCCCGGACAGGGGGCTTCTACGAGCAGTACTTC
D: .; J: TRBJ2-7; V: TRBV2; size: once; CDR3: CASSPSYEQYF; DNA: TGTGCCAGCAGTCCTAGCTACGAGCAGTACTTC
D: .; J: TRBJ2-2; V: TRBV2; size: .; CDR3: CASSGLGKNTGELFF; DNA: TGTGCCAGCAGTGGATTGGGAAAAAACACCGGGGAGCTGTTTTTT
D: .; J: TRBJ2-1; V: TRBV15; size: .; CDR3: CATSIQFSEQFF; DNA: TGTGCCACCAGCATACAGTTTTCTGAGCAGTTCTTC
D: .; J: TRBJ1-5; V: TRBV4-2; size: few; CDR3: CASSQEWTDNQPQHF; DNA: TGTGCCAGCAGCCAAGAATGGACAGACAATCAGCCCCAGCATTTT
D: .; J: TRBJ1-6; V: TRBV11-2; size: .; CDR3: CASSIQGSDSPLHF; DNA: TGTGCCAGCAGCATTCAGGGTTCGGATTCACCCCTCCACTTT
D: TRBD2; J: TRBJ2-1; V: TRBV11-1; size: .; CDR3: CASTSFGLAGGPDHNEQFF; DNA: TGTGCCAGCACCAGCTTTGGACTAGCGGGAGGGCCGGATCACAATGAGCAGTTCTTC
D: .; J: TRBJ1-1; V: TRBV7-9; size: .; CDR3: CASSLGHPNTEAFF; DNA: TGTGCCAGCAGCTTAGGACACCCGAACACTGAAGCTTTCTTT
D: TRBD2; J: TRBJ2-3; V: TRBV2; size: .; CDR3: CASSEGLAGVTDTQYF; DNA: TGTGCCAGCAGTGAAGGGCTAGCGGGGGTCACAGATACGCAGTATTTT
D: .; J: TRBJ2-1; V: TRBV7-2; size: once; CDR3: CASSSAVPAYNEQFF; DNA: TGTGCCAGCAGCTCAGCGGTCCCCGCCTACAATGAGCAGTTCTTC
D: TRBD2; J: TRBJ2-2; V: TRBV7-9; size: .; CDR3: CASSFITSGRGELFF; DNA: TGTGCCAGCAGCTTTATAACTAGCGGGAGAGGGGAGCTGTTTTTT
D: .; J: TRBJ2-5; V: TRBV5-4; size: .; CDR3: CASSLAGAKETQYF; DNA: TGTGCCAGCAGCTTGGCCGGGGCTAAAGAGACCCAGTACTTC
D: TRBD1; J: TRBJ2-7; V: TRBV18; size: .; CDR3: CASSRGQEAYEQYF; DNA: TGTGCCAGCTCACGGGGACAGGAGGCCTACGAGCAGTACTTC
D: .; J: TRBJ2-6; V: TRBV27; size: .; CDR3: CASGSGANVLTF; DNA: TGTGCCAGCGGCTCTGGGGCCAACGTCCTGACTTTC
D: .; J: TRBJ1-2; V: TRBV6-6; size: .; CDR3: CASSYSYGYTF; DNA: TGTGCCAGCAGTTACAGCTATGGCTACACCTTC
D: .; J: TRBJ2-4; V: TRBV6-5; size: .; CDR3: CASRSRSAKNIQYF; DNA: TGTGCCAGCAGGTCGAGGTCTGCCAAAAACATTCAGTACTTC
D: TRBD2; J: TRBJ2-1; V: TRBV11-2; size: .; CDR3: CASSEITGTSGSDEQFF; DNA: TGTGCCAGCAGCGAGATCACCGGGACTAGCGGGAGCGATGAGCAGTTCTTC
D: .; J: TRBJ1-5; V: TRBV5-8; size: .; CDR3: CASSPYSVFNQPQHF; DNA: TGTGCCAGCAGCCCTTACTCAGTTTTCAATCAGCCCCAGCATTTT
D: .; J: TRBJ2-7; V: TRBV5-1; size: once; CDR3: CASSLIQGEQYF; DNA: TGCGCCAGCAGCTTGATTCAGGGCGAGCAGTACTTC
D: .; J: TRBJ1-1; V: TRBV19; size: .; CDR3: CASSIDYRKNTEAFF; DNA: TGTGCCAGTAGTATAGACTACAGGAAGAACACTGAAGCTTTCTTT
D: TRBD1; J: TRBJ2-5; V: TRBV19; size: .; CDR3: CASSKIRTGKETQYF; DNA: TGTGCCAGTAGTAAAATCCGGACAGGAAAAGAGACCCAGTACTTC
D: TRBD1; J: TRBJ1-2; V: TRBV9; size: .; CDR3: CASSPQGTADYGYTF; DNA: TGTGCCAGCAGCCCCCAAGGGACAGCGGACTATGGCTACACCTTC
D: .; J: TRBJ2-2; V: TRBV11-2; size: .; CDR3: CASSPRWDGTGELFF; DNA: TGTGCCAGCAGCCCTAGATGGGACGGCACCGGGGAGCTGTTTTTT
D: TRBD1; J: TRBJ1-6; V: TRBV7-2; size: .; CDR3: CASSLGQINSPLHF; DNA: TGTGCCAGCAGCTTGGGACAGATAAATTCACCCCTCCACTTT
D: .; J: TRBJ1-1; V: TRBV6-1; size: .; CDR3: CASSMVTGNTEAFF; DNA: TGTGCCAGCTCCATGGTGACAGGGAACACTGAAGCTTTCTTT
D: TRBD1; J: TRBJ2-7; V: TRBV15; size: .; CDR3: CATSRLQGAPYEQYF; DNA: TGTGCCACCAGCAGGCTACAGGGGGCCCCCTACGAGCAGTACTTC
D: .; J: TRBJ1-3; V: TRBV6-1; size: .; CDR3: CAAGPWVLSGNTIYF; DNA: TGTGCCGCGGGGCCGTGGGTTCTCTCTGGAAACACCATATATTTT
D: .; J: TRBJ2-1; V: TRBV27; size: .; CDR3: CASSPRGLFSYNEQFF; DNA: TGTGCCAGCAGCCCCCGCGGACTCTTCTCCTACAATGAGCAGTTCTTC
D: .; J: TRBJ1-1; V: TRBV11-2; size: .; CDR3: CASSFNRDTEAFF; DNA: TGTGCCAGCAGCTTTAACAGGGACACTGAAGCTTTCTTT
D: .; J: TRBJ1-1; V: TRBV6-5; size: .; CDR3: CASSYGDMNTEAFF; DNA: TGTGCCAGCAGTTATGGAGACATGAACACTGAAGCTTTCTTT
D: TRBD2; J: TRBJ2-7; V: TRBV27; size: .; CDR3: CASSLGGDWNEQYF; DNA: TGTGCCAGCAGTTTGGGGGGGGACTGGAACGAGCAGTACTTC
D: .; J: TRBJ2-3; V: TRBV18; size: .; CDR3: CASSPTSTDTQYF; DNA: TGTGCCAGCTCGCCAACTAGCACAGATACGCAGTATTTT
D: .; J: TRBJ1-4; V: TRBV10-2; size: few; CDR3: CASSDSGWTNEKLFF; DNA: TGCGCCAGCAGTGATTCAGGGTGGACTAATGAAAAACTGTTTTTT
D: .; J: TRBJ1-1; V: TRBV5-6; size: .; CDR3: CASSLASWAPRSTEAFF; DNA: TGTGCCAGCAGCTTGGCGTCGTGGGCACCCAGGAGTACTGAAGCTTTCTTT
D: .; J: TRBJ2-7; V: TRBV6-6; size: .; CDR3: CASSGAGYEQYF; DNA: TGTGCCAGCAGTGGGGCGGGGTACGAGCAGTACTTC
D: TRBD2; J: TRBJ2-7; V: TRBV10-3; size: .; CDR3: CAIKRESSYEQYF; DNA: TGTGCCATCAAGCGGGAGAGCTCCTACGAGCAGTACTTC
D: .; J: TRBJ1-5; V: TRBV7-8; size: .; CDR3: CASSFDSNQPQHF; DNA: TGTGCCAGCAGCTTCGATAGCAATCAGCCCCAGCATTTT